The 9 T cell receptor beta chains below all came from one sample that was sequenced in a study of blood T cell repertoires in COVID-19. The assay was immunoSEQ multiplex PCR, and TCRdb's table has in-frame clones only and misses some. The repertoire holds 250,000 to 300,000 clones, around 86% seen once, with about 16% in the top ten. Sequences were obtained from PBMCs or T cells enriched from blood (not recorded which). The receptors shown here come from a man in his late teens or twenties who had recovered from COVID-19.

The V call is TRBV18, the J call TRBJ2-1; TRBD2 matches at 8 bases. The germline V gene encodes CDR1 KGHSH and CDR2 LQKENI. There are 19 residues in the CDR3. The trim removed 3 bases at V and 7 bases at J, leaving 20 bases unmatched. In DNA, the CDR3 is TGTGCCAGCTCACCGAATCGGGGGAGTACGGGAGGGCCTGGTAATGAGCAGTTCTTC. As protein: CASSPNRGSTGGPGNEQFF.

This chain joins TRBV24-1 and TRBJ2-5, with TRBD1 identical over 7 bases. Unmatched junction bases numbered 3, after V lost 3 bases and J lost 0 bases. Germline V gene data show CDR1 as KGHDR and CDR2 as SFDVKD. The CDR3 loop spans 15 amino acids. CDR3: CATSDMTGYQETQYF. The CDR3 DNA sequence: TGTGCCACCAGTGATATGACAGGGTACCAAGAGACCCAGTACTTC.

This clone came up many times. The rearrangement uses TRBV21-1 and TRBJ2-4; the D segment call TRBD2 is taken from the table without a DNA check. TRBV21-1 is labeled a pseudogene. The CDR3 spans 16 residues. CDR3 sequence: CASSKPKTVAKNIQYF. DNA for the CDR3: TGTGCCAGCAGCAAACCAAAAACGGTAGCCAAAAACATTCAGTACTTC.

This chain uses TRBV6-1 with TRBJ2-7; D not certain. The CDR3 has 13 amino acids. The germline gives CDR1 MNHNS, CDR2 SASEGT. V was trimmed by 1 base and J by 3 bases, leaving 7 bases between them. The CDR3 loop reads CASSEGANYEQYF. CDR3 nucleotides: TGTGCCAGCAGTGAAGGGGCGAACTACGAGCAGTACTTC.

The chain recombines TRBV6-6 with TRBJ1-1; D uncertain. V lost 6 bases to trimming and J lost 3 bases, with 14 bases between them. Germline CDR1 is MNHNY and CDR2 is SVGAGI (reference sequence). This CDR3 spans 14 amino acids. This CDR3 is CASSPGGSDTEAFF. CDR3 bases: TGTGCCAGCAGCCCTGGAGGGTCGGACACTGAAGCTTTCTTT.

This clone occurred once. V gene TRBV10-3 combines with J gene TRBJ2-7, with TRBD2 matching over 7 bases. Germline V gene sequence: CDR1 ENHRY, CDR2 SYGVKD. V shed 2 bases, J shed 7 bases, and the junction held 8 bases outside the gene matches. This CDR3 contains 14 residues. CDR3 loop: CAISEDLTGGEQYF. The CDR3 coding sequence is TGTGCCATCAGTGAGGACCTCACCGGGGGGGAGCAGTACTTC.

V gene TRBV9 combines with J gene TRBJ1-2; no firm D call. Germline V gene data show CDR1 as SGDLS and CDR2 as YYNGEE. V lost 4 bases to trimming and J lost 2 bases, with 12 bases between them. The CDR3 totals 14 residues. This CDR3 is CASSPDPGNYGYTF. The CDR3 nucleotides are TGTGCCAGCAGCCCGGACCCGGGGAACTATGGCTACACCTTC. The full variable domain, with the rest looked up from reference TRBV9 and TRBJ1-2, is DSGVTQTPKHLITATGQRVTLRCSPRSGDLSVYWYQQSLDQGLQFLIQYYNGEERAKGNILERFSAQQFPDLHSELNLSSLELGDSALYFCASSPDPGNYGYTFGSGTRLTVV.

The rearrangement links TRBV6-5 to TRBJ1-6; possible D gene TRBD1, 6 bases. Germline CDR1 reads MNHEY; CDR2 reads SVGAGI. V was shortened by 6 bases and J by 9 bases, with 18 bases between the two germline ends. The CDR3 is made up of 15 amino acids. This chain's CDR3 is CASSLGSGVASPLHF. The CDR3 DNA reads as TGTGCCAGCAGCCTCGGGTCAGGGGTGGCTTCACCCCTCCACTTT.

This chain connects TRBV18 to TRBJ2-3, with 7 bases that match TRBD2. With V trimmed by 4 bases and J by 4 bases, 2 bases remained unmatched. There are 13 residues in the CDR3. Germline CDR1 KGHSH, CDR2 LQKENI. CDR3 sequence: CASSRGLADTQYF. The CDR3 DNA follows: TGTGCCAGCTCACGCGGACTAGCAGATACGCAGTATTTT.